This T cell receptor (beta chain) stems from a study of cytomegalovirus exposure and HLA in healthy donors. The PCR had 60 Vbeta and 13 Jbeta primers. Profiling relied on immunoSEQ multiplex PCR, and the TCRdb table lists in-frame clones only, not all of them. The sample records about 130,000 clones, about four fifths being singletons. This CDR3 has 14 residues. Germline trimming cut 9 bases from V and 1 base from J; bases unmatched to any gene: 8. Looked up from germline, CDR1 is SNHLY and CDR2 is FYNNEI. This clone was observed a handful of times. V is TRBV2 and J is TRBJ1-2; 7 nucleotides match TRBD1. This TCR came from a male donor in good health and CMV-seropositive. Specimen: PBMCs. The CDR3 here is CASQTGDFNYGYTF. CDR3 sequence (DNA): TGTGCCAGTCAAACAGGGGATTTTAACTATGGCTACACCTTC. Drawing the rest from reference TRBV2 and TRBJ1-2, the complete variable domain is EPEVTQTPSHQVTQMGQEVILRCVPISNHLYFYWYRQILGQKVEFLVSFYNNEISEKSEIFDDQFSVERPDGSNFTLKIRSTKLEDSAMYFCASQTGDFNYGYTFGSGTRLTVV.